Listed here is a single TCR beta chain. The specificity of this receptor is unknown. Per-base quality was not reported, and no clone a single base away is much larger than it. In the prospective study, participants were 18 to 89 years old, resided in about two dozen geographic areas of the United States, and were enrolled through a virtual design. To assign participants to cohorts, the prospective study relied on clinical history that participants themselves reported in a screening survey and a study questionnaire. ImmuneRACE Cohort 3 recovered participants were defined by two consecutive negative NP/OP PCR tests, healthcare professional clearance, or symptom resolution. In the prospective study, mobile phlebotomists collected whole blood, serum and a nasopharyngeal or oropharyngeal swab from each participant. Prospective study participants could optionally give additional blood draws and questionnaires over a roughly two-month period. Blood samples from the prospective study were shipped frozen or at room temperature prior to DNA extraction.

Trimming takes 4 bases from V and 8 bases from J, and the germline ends sit 17 bases apart. Reading the germline V gene gives CDR1 SGHTA and CDR2 FQGNSA. The CDR3 starts with the cysteine, ends with the phenylalanine, and has 14 residues. The kept DNA is CDR3 alone, 42 bases in frame from the first base. The immunoSEQ Assay, a bias-controlled multiplex PCR, was used to amplify TCRbeta CDR3 regions from genomic DNA. In the original analysis: The number of nucleated cells in each sample was estimated from the amplification of reference gene primers within the assay. Sequence reads were collapsed and filtered to measure the absolute abundance of every unique TCRbeta CDR3 rearrangement. For each sample, productive Simpson clonality was calculated as the square root of Simpson's diversity index over productive rearrangements. This immuneACCESS table, as held by TCRdb, lists in-frame sequences with V and J called but not all clones. Of the missing ones, under half trace to an unresolved V gene in checked studies; the others have no known cause. V, J and clone size reflect that table, while D and trimming were determined from the DNA. Recorded for this sample are hundreds of thousands of clones; about 90% of them occurred a single time. Approximately 3% of the sample rests with the top ten.

The data are from a study of blood T cell repertoires in COVID-19 (dated by TCRdb to 2020 to 2021). With respect to the entire study: Collaborator samples came from the United States, Italy and Spain and covered acute and convalescent phases of COVID-19. A freely available public database, intended as a resource for researchers studying the immune response to SARS-CoV-2, is where the repertoires were released. Where HLA class I and class II types were available, the types were taken from metadata supplied by the sample provider, not from assay-based typing. The samples were drawn from the first 160 participants of the ongoing ImmuneRACE study and from 950 to 1,500 subjects provided by 6 global collaborators. Nearly every sample came with metadata listing a de-identified subject ID, COVID-19 status, age in years and sex. The dataset comprised deeply sampled blood TCRbeta repertoires from subjects exposed to, actively infected with, or recovered from COVID-19. The material from the prospective study consisted of cDNA or gDNA derived from T cells, B-cell-depleted T cells, or PBMCs.

The full study reports these points: Clinical and demographic metadata were provided uncurated, with the amount varying by source and participant.

Sequenced material: PBMCs or T cells enriched from blood (not recorded which). The rearranged chain carries TRBV7-2 and TRBJ1-2; the D gene is possibly TRBD1, with 5 bases matching. This clonotype was sampled from a young woman who had recovered from COVID-19. The CDR3 sequence is CASSSMMTVRGYTF. The DNA sequence is given as TGTGCCAGCAGCTCGATGATGACAGTTCGGGGCTACACCTTC.